This T cell receptor beta chain is drawn from a study of T cells in localized non-small cell lung cancer. Regarding the study as a whole: Turning up in adjacent lung were a median around 50 of the top 100 tumor clones. Higher adjacent-lung clonality was associated with shorter survival.

The CDR3 loop spans 15 amino acids. V lost 7 bases to trimming and J lost 8 bases, with 20 bases between them. Germline V lookup: CDR1 LGHNT, CDR2 FRNRAP. With respect to this clone: Its specificity is unknown.

Adjacent lung, free of atypia, was sampled at least 2 cm from the tumor margin. Some clones are missing from TCRdb's copy, which holds only in-frame ones; the method was immunoSEQ multiplex PCR. The table shows around 1,200 clones, with over 25% occurring only once. V is TRBV12-5 and J is TRBJ2-2; no definite D call. The TCR originated in a male donor aged 60 or over with stage I squamous cell lung carcinoma. The source was normal lung tissue next to the tumor, collected before any cancer treatment. The chain's CDR3 is CASAGFGVISGELFF. CDR3 bases: TGTGCTAGTGCCGGGTTTGGGGTGATCTCGGGGGAGCTGTTTTTT.